The TCR beta chain under discussion was sequenced for a study of T-cell memory formation after mild COVID-19. Germline-derived CDR1 and CDR2 are SGHTA and FQGNSA. This CDR3 has 14 residues. Trimming removed 2 bases from V and 7 bases from J, with 11 bases in between. MiXCR was run by TCRdb on the 5' RACE reads, yielding one entry per CDR3 protein. The data contain 500,000 to 600,000 distinct CDR3 sequences, about a sixth of them singletons. This chain uses TRBV7-2 with TRBJ2-2; D call uncertain. Source material: PBMCs or a T cell subset sorted from them (not recorded which). This TCR came from an adult woman who had mild COVID-19 (a few samples of this study predate the infection). Cell type and time point are not known. In nucleotides, the CDR3 is TGTGCCAGCAGCTTACGTCCGCCCGGCGGGGAGCTGTTTTTT. It translates to CASSLRPPGGELFF. Drawing the rest from reference TRBV7-2 and TRBJ2-2, the complete variable domain is GAGVSQSPSNKVTEKGKDVELRCDPISGHTALYWYRQSLGQGLEFLIYFQGNSAPDKSGLPSDRFSAERTGGSVSTLTIQRTQQEDSAVYLCASSLRPPGGELFFGEGSRLTVL.